This T cell receptor (beta chain) was sequenced for a study of T-cell reconstitution after alpha-beta-depleted transplantation in children (dated by TCRdb to the mid-2010s). About the study as a whole: Using TCR repertoire profiling, the study followed T-cell immune reconstitution in a quantitative way in children after TCRalphabeta/CD19-depleted allogeneic hematopoietic cell transplantation.

The treatment or condition label of this sample denotes: allogeneic hematopoietic cell transplantation with graft depleted of TCRalphabeta T cells and CD19 B cells. Transplant recipients were children who received TCRalphabeta/CD19-depleted allogeneic hematopoietic cell grafts. To prepare the library, PCR was applied. Sequencing instrument: Illumina HiSeq 2500. Molecular barcoding was employed in the preparation of TCR libraries, with unique molecular identifiers being used to normalize TCRbeta repertoire quantification. TCRdb handled the public reads itself, with Q25 trimming in fastp and clone calling in MiXCR, and kept productive beta chains. Rows are unified per CDR3 protein, each entry keeping the most common DNA and genes. The sample profile shows 250,000 to 400,000 distinct CDR3 sequences; over 20% of them were found once. The top ten hold 11% of the sample. The paper's findings and limits, for the study overall: In some patients, the high TCRbeta diversity seen at day 60 was put down to recipient T cells and intrathymic progenitors that had survived conditioning. The apparently early alphabetaT-cell count recovery about two months after transplant was reportedly dependent on only several hundred rapidly expanded clones derived from non-depleted graft cells. Over the following months the frequencies of hyperexpanded clones went down, and after one year T-cell counts and TCRbeta diversity were mostly credited to newly produced T cells.

Germline trimming amounts to 6 bases on V and 9 bases on J, with 17 as the count of junction bases outside the gene matches. Measured from the cysteine to the phenylalanine, the CDR3 is 14 residues long. Only the CDR3 region is kept as DNA, spanning 42 bases read in frame from base 1. The germline V gene (reference sequence) yields DFQATT for CDR1 and SNEGSKA for CDR2. Worth noting for this clonotype: The specificity of this receptor is unknown. No clone much larger than this one lies a single base away; base qualities are absent.

Sequences were derived from PBMCs, mostly from graft donor cells, sampled 180 days after TCRalphabeta/CD19-depleted stem cell transplant. The sequence was collected from a male patient under 18 who had a stem cell transplant for acute lymphoblastic leukemia, so the T cells may come from the graft donor. This sequence uses TRBV20-1 and TRBJ2-7; TRBD2 lines up with 7 middle nucleotides. The CDR3 loop reads CSARSTGGSWWQYF. The nucleotide sequence reads TGCAGTGCGCGGAGTACAGGCGGGAGCTGGTGGCAGTACTTC.